The 22 T cell receptor beta chains listed next were all sequenced from one sample in a study of T cell changes during pregnancy in multiple sclerosis. TCRdb's copy holds only in-frame clones and misses some; the assay was immunoSEQ multiplex PCR. The sample holds approximately 70,000 clones, around 90% seen once. The source material was peripheral blood, sampled in the third trimester of pregnancy. The source of these receptors is a female donor with multiple sclerosis, enrolled in a pregnancy study.

In its sample, this clone was seen a few times. The chain recombines TRBV28 with TRBJ1-3; no clear D. V lost 8 bases, J lost 3 bases, and 8 bases lay in between. The CDR3 is made up of 12 amino acids. Per germline, CDR1 MDHEN and CDR2 SYDVKM. For the CDR3, the DNA is TGTGCCAGCGGGGAGGGTGGAAACACCATATATTTT. This encodes CASGEGGNTIYF.

The genes are TRBV9 and TRBJ2-7; 7 positions agree with TRBD1. Germline CDR1 SGDLS, CDR2 YYNGEE. This CDR3 comprises 14 residues. V was pared by 3 bases and J by 2 bases, with 5 bases of the junction left unmatched. The CDR3 sequence: CASSDRDRPYEQYF. The CDR3 nucleotides are TGTGCCAGCAGCGACCGGGACAGACCCTACGAGCAGTACTTC.

This clone was detected only once. This chain links TRBV30 with TRBJ1-1; 7 nucleotides line up with TRBD1. The CDR3 loop spans 16 amino acids. The V and J ends lost 4 bases and 0 bases, in that order; junction bases with no gene match: 11. CDR1 is GTSNPN, CDR2 SVGIG, per germline (reference sequence). CDR3 DNA sequence: TGTGCCTGGAAGAGGAGACAGGGAAACATGAACACTGAAGCTTTCTTT. It codes for CAWKRRQGNMNTEAFF.

The chain is built from TRBV6-5 and TRBJ2-7; 7 nucleotides align to TRBD1. Germline V gene data show CDR1 as MNHEY and CDR2 as SVGAGI. Trimming removed 6 bases from V and 5 bases from J; junction bases left unmatched: 1. The CDR3 extends over 11 amino acids. CDR3 residues: CASRTGHEQYF. CDR3 nucleotides: TGTGCCAGCAGGACAGGGCACGAGCAGTACTTC.

The CDR3 loop is CASSPTGWDGYTF. As DNA, the CDR3 is TGTGCCAGCTCACCTACAGGGTGGGATGGCTACACCTTC. The chain has TRBV18 and TRBJ1-2, with D possibly being TRBD1 (6 bases). There are 13 residues in the CDR3. The ends were cut back, 3 bases at V and 6 bases at J, with 11 bases in the middle. Germline CDR1 reads KGHSH; CDR2 reads LQKENI.

The chain joins TRBV4-1 to TRBJ1-1; D gene uncertain. The V gene lost 5 bases and the J gene lost 3 bases, with 19 bases spanning the gap. Germline V lookup: CDR1 MGHRA, CDR2 YSYEKL. The CDR3 is 16 amino acids. CDR3 sequence: CASSARPARRDTEAFF. CDR3 coding DNA: TGCGCCAGCAGCGCCCGACCAGCAAGGAGGGACACTGAAGCTTTCTTT.

The chain recombines TRBV1 with TRBJ2-3; the table's D call, TRBD2, has no DNA check behind it. TRBV1 is classified as a pseudogene. The CDR3 runs 18 residues. CDR3 loop: CTSSHPGLAGGATDTQYF. The CDR3 nucleotides are TGCACCAGCAGCCACCCCGGACTAGCGGGCGGAGCTACAGATACGCAGTATTTT.

This chain connects TRBV18 to TRBJ2-1; 11 bases agree with TRBD1. Looked up from germline, CDR1 is KGHSH and CDR2 is LQKENI. V lost 2 bases and J lost 9; bases outside the gene matches: 6. The CDR3 totals 15 residues. This CDR3 is CASSPGQGAFSEQFF. The CDR3 DNA reads as TGTGCCAGCTCACCAGGACAGGGGGCGTTCAGTGAGCAGTTCTTC.

This chain uses TRBV19 with TRBJ1-4; 7 bases map to TRBD1. CDR3 length: 14 amino acids. CDR1 and CDR2 (germline): LNHDA, SQIVND (reference sequence). V lost 6 bases and J lost 5; bases outside the gene matches: 6. The DNA for the CDR3 is TGTGCCAGTAGCAGACAGGGCCAAAATGAAAAACTGTTTTTT. It yields the protein CASSRQGQNEKLFF.

In its sample, this clone was seen once. The rearrangement uses TRBV5-5 and TRBJ2-5, with a weak D call TRBD2 (7 bases). The V gene's germline CDR1 is SGHKS and CDR2 YYEKEE (reference sequence). CDR3 length: 16 residues. Trimming took 0 bases from V and 2 from J, leaving 14 bases between them. CDR3 nucleotide sequence: TGTGCCAGCAGCTTGGGGGTCGGGGGGCCTCAAGAGACCCAGTACTTC. Protein sequence: CASSLGVGGPQETQYF.

CDR3 loop: CASRDRGSNQPQHF. As DNA, the CDR3 is TGTGCCAGCAGAGACAGGGGTAGCAATCAGCCCCAGCATTTT. This chain uses TRBV2 with TRBJ1-5, with TRBD1 matching 8 bases. Germline V gene lookup returns CDR1 SNHLY and CDR2 FYNNEI. The CDR3 covers 14 residues. With 6 bases clipped from V and 0 bases from J, the junction kept 1 base outside the gene matches. Full variable domain (missing parts from reference TRBV2 and TRBJ1-5): EPEVTQTPSHQVTQMGQEVILRCVPISNHLYFYWYRQILGQKVEFLVSFYNNEISEKSEIFDDQFSVERPDGSNFTLKIRSTKLEDSAMYFCASRDRGSNQPQHFGDGTRLSIL.

The V call is TRBV5-1, the J call TRBJ2-5; 10 nucleotides agree with TRBD1. Trimming removed 4 bases from V and 5 bases from J; junction bases left unmatched: 5. In germline, CDR1 is SGHRS, CDR2 YFSETQ. This CDR3 comprises 14 residues. DNA for the CDR3: TGCGCCAGCAGCACGACAGGGGGCGCGGAGACCCAGTACTTC. Protein sequence: CASSTTGGAETQYF.

The chain recombines TRBV7-2 with TRBJ2-5, with a weak D call TRBD1 (6 bases). The CDR3 runs 13 residues. From germline, CDR1 is SGHTA and CDR2 FQGNSA. V was shortened by 9 bases and J by 2 bases, with 13 bases between the two germline ends. CDR3 amino acids: CASSPQGQETQYF. The CDR3 nucleotides are TGTGCCAGTTCGCCACAGGGACAAGAGACCCAGTACTTC.

The chain employs TRBV9 and TRBJ2-7, with a possible D match to TRBD2 (6 bases). Per the germline V gene, CDR1 is SGDLS and CDR2 is YYNGEE. This CDR3 spans 15 amino acids. The V end was cut by 3 bases, the J end by 6 bases, with 19 bases between. The CDR3: CASSAFPGTPAEQYF. The CDR3 DNA sequence: TGTGCCAGCAGCGCCTTCCCGGGGACTCCCGCCGAGCAGTACTTC.

This chain joins TRBV4-2 and TRBJ1-1; 12 nucleotides align to TRBD1. The junction had 10 bases not matched to a gene; V was cut back by 1 base and J by 7 bases. This CDR3 comprises 17 residues. CDR1 and CDR2 from the germline V gene are LGHNA and YNFKEQ. The CDR3 DNA is TGTGCCAGCAGCCAAGTAGTGGGACAGGGGGCGAAGGGTGAAGCTTTCTTT. Translated: CASSQVVGQGAKGEAFF.

The V call is TRBV27, the J call TRBJ2-1; 8 bases agree with TRBD2. The V segment lost 6 bases and the J segment 4 bases; nucleotides outside the gene matches: 8. CDR1 is MNHEY and CDR2 is SMNVEV in the germline V gene (reference sequence). CDR3 length: 15 amino acids. The CDR3 here is CASRTTSGGYNEQFF. Written as DNA, the CDR3 is TGTGCCAGCAGAACTACTAGCGGAGGGTACAATGAGCAGTTCTTC.

The chain has TRBV18 and TRBJ1-4; TRBD1 agrees at 9 bases. The CDR3 is 13 amino acids. V lost 3 bases and J lost 14; bases outside the gene matches: 7. The V gene's germline CDR1 is KGHSH and CDR2 LQKENI. The CDR3 protein is CASSPRDREALFF. CDR3 sequence (DNA): TGTGCCAGCTCACCGCGGGACAGGGAAGCCCTGTTTTTT.

This rearrangement joins TRBV6-5 to TRBJ1-5; no firm D call. CDR3 length: 14 amino acids. V was clipped by 4 bases and J by 6 bases, with 13 bases between them. Germline values: CDR1 MNHEY, CDR2 SVGAGI. Here the CDR3 DNA reads TGTGCCAGCAGTTCCCAGACTTCACGTCAGCCCCAGCATTTT. Translation gives CASSSQTSRQPQHF.

The chain links TRBV5-1 to TRBJ2-3; 9 nucleotides agree with TRBD1. J gave up 3 bases and V 1 base, and 6 bases lay outside the gene matches. The CDR3 is 16 residues long. The germline gives CDR1 SGHRS, CDR2 YFSETQ. CDR3 sequence reads: CASSLMTGGHTDTQYF. The CDR3 bases are TGCGCCAGCAGCTTGATGACAGGGGGTCATACAGATACGCAGTATTTT.

V gene TRBV7-2 combines with J gene TRBJ2-1; TRBD2 might be the D (5 bases). The CDR3 is made up of 12 amino acids. Germline CDR1 and CDR2: SGHTA and FQGNSA. V lost 3 bases and J lost 14, with 14 bases in between. CDR3 in DNA: TGTGCCAGCAGCTTGAGGACGGACTTGGAGTTCTTC. Amino acid sequence: CASSLRTDLEFF.

This chain uses TRBV27 with TRBJ1-2, with 10 bases that match TRBD1. CDR3 length: 15 amino acids. Germline-derived CDR1 and CDR2 are MNHEY and SMNVEV (reference sequence). The J segment lost 3 bases and the V segment lost 2 bases, leaving 3 bases of the junction unmatched. The CDR3 loop reads CASSLGTGVDYGYTF. The CDR3, as DNA: TGTGCCAGCAGTTTAGGGACAGGGGTAGACTATGGCTACACCTTC.

This clone was seen just once. The rearrangement links TRBV5-1 to TRBJ2-1; the D gene is possibly TRBD2 (5 bases). In germline, CDR1 is SGHRS, CDR2 YFSETQ. The CDR3 length is 14 residues. Trimming left V 5 bases short and J 5 bases short, with 14 bases between. The CDR3 region is CASRESTTDNEQFF. As DNA, the CDR3 is TGCGCCAGCAGGGAATCGACTACAGACAATGAGCAGTTCTTC.